The source of this T cell receptor (beta chain) is a study of neurological immune-mediated disorders. TCRdb reprocessed the 5' RACE reads via MiXCR and lists one record per CDR3 protein. The sample yields tens of thousands of distinct CDR3 sequences, roughly 8% seen once. This clonotype was found many times. V was clipped by 5 bases and J by 3 bases; unmatched bases: 8. The CDR3 extends over 15 amino acids. CDR1 is SGHVS and CDR2 is FQNEAQ in the germline V gene. Time point noted: longitudinal time-point 3. This chain uses TRBV7-8 with TRBJ2-3, with 7 positions matching TRBD2. Sequenced input: PBMCs. The receptor's source is a middle-aged woman in good health. Here the CDR3 reads CASSPKRGKTDTQYF. CDR3 in DNA: TGTGCCAGCAGCCCCAAGCGGGGTAAAACAGATACGCAGTATTTT.